The T cell receptor (beta chain) under discussion was sequenced for a study of OX40 agonist ivuxolimab in advanced cancers. Study information: The treatment was a fully human IgG2 OX40 agonist, ivuxolimab. In this trial design, patients received ivuxolimab intravenously at 0.01 to 10 mg/kg every 2 weeks. General study findings and limits: Researchers did not determine the expanded peripheral T cells' antigen specificity. Mean expanded clone counts were higher in CD8+ than CD4+ T cells.

Profiling relied on immunoSEQ multiplex PCR, and the TCRdb table lists in-frame clones only, not all of them. The data hold around 65,000 clones, with around 83% observed a single time. In regard to this clone: Its antigen is still unknown.

The V and J ends lost 5 bases and 2 bases respectively, with 15 bases between them. The CDR3 is 15 residues long. Germline V CDR1 and CDR2: MNHEY, SMNVEV (reference sequence). The material was CD4+ or CD8+ T cells sorted from blood, obtained in a trial of the OX40 agonist ivuxolimab. This rearrangement joins TRBV27 to TRBJ1-1; TRBD1 is a possible D gene (5 bases). This sequence originates from an adult with an advanced solid tumor such as melanoma, head and neck, liver or kidney cancer. The DNA for the CDR3 is TGTGCCAGCAGTGTCTCTTGGGGGTCTAACACTGAAGCTTTCTTT. Protein sequence: CASSVSWGSNTEAFF.